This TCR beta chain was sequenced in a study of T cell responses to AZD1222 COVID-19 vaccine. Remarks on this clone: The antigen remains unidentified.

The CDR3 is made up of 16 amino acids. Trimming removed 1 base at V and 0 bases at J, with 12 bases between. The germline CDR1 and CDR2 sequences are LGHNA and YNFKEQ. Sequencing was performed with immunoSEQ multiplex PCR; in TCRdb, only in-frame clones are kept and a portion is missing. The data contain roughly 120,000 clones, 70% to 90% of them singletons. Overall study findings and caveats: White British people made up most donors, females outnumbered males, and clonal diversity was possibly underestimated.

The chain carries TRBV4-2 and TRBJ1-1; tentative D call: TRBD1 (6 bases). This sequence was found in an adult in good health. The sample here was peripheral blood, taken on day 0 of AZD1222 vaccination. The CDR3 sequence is CASSQAGGPMNTEAFF. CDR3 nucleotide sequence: TGTGCCAGCAGCCAAGCGGGGGGCCCCATGAACACTGAAGCTTTCTTT.